The source of this TCR beta chain is a study of post-analysis software for immune sequencing data. cDNA libraries of TCR beta carried unique molecular identifiers. TCRdb itself ran the PCR reads through MiXCR, one entry per CDR3 protein. The data show 750,000 to 950,000 distinct CDR3 sequences, under 70% seen once. In its sample, this clonotype was seen a few times. Sequencing input: blood. This clonotype was obtained from a girl aged 10 to 17 with multiple sclerosis.

The CDR3 nucleotides are TGCAGCGTTGTAGCGAACATTCAGTACTTC. Translating gives CSVVANIQYF. This chain joins TRBV29-1 and TRBJ2-4; tentatively, D is TRBD2 (5 bases). The V end lost 4 bases, the J end lost 7 bases, and 5 bases lay between the germline ends. This CDR3 region has 10 residues. The germline gives CDR1 SQVTM, CDR2 ANQGSEA.